The T cell receptor (beta chain) described here comes from a study of a mutant IDH1 vaccine in newly diagnosed glioma. The wider study: Most patients had radiochemotherapy with temozolomide before enrollment; others had one alone.

Time point described: week 47, end of study. The investigators gave 300 ug of mutant IDH1 20-mer peptide in each vaccine dose, together with topical imiquimod. The data were produced by immunoSEQ multiplex PCR, yet TCRdb's version contains in-frame clones alone and is incomplete. The table shows about 24,000 clones, with about 81% occurring only once. Per germline, CDR1 GTSNPN and CDR2 SVGIG (reference sequence). The CDR3 has 14 amino acids. The junction had 5 bases not matched to a gene; V was cut back by 0 bases and J by 9 bases. A note on this clone: Its antigen remains unknown.

V and J are TRBV30 and TRBJ1-6, with TRBD1 matching over 7 bases. Sequencing used PBMCs, obtained from a glioma patient whose treatment included an IDH1 peptide vaccine. This sequence originates from a man between 40 and 49 years old with glioma. Some clones in this sample may be carry-over from other donors' samples. The CDR3 DNA is TGTGCCTGGAGTGTAGGGGGCTGGGGTTCACCCCTCCACTTT. This sequence encodes CAWSVGGWGSPLHF.